This T cell receptor (beta chain) was obtained from a study of cytomegalovirus exposure and HLA in healthy donors. PCR involved 60 Vbeta and 13 Jbeta primers. Measured with immunoSEQ multiplex PCR; TCRdb has only the in-frame clones, and not every one. The sample lists 150,000 to 200,000 clones; about 80% were seen once. Notes on this clone: What it binds is unknown.

Germline assignment: CDR1 SGHDT and CDR2 YYEEEE. The V and J ends lost 1 base and 5 bases, in that order; junction bases with no gene match: 6. The CDR3 totals 15 residues. General observations from the study: For most TCR beta V segments, an earlier analysis put the productive rate at about 87% or about 30% of the time.

The chain recombines TRBV5-6 with TRBJ2-3; 8 positions agree with TRBD1. This receptor was taken from a middle-aged woman in good health and CMV-seronegative. The material sequenced was PBMCs. The CDR3 DNA sequence: TGTGCCAGCAGCTTGCCAGACAGGGGAGAAGATACGCAGTATTTT. It specifies CASSLPDRGEDTQYF.